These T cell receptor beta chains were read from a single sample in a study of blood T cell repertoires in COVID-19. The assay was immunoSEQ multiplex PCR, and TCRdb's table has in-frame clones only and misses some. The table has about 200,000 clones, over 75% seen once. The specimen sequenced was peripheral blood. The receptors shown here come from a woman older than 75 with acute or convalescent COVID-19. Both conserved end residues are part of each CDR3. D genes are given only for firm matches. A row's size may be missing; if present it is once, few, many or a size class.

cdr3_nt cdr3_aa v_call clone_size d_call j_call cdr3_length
TGTGCCAGCAGCCAAGGCTGGACTAACTCCTACGAGCAGTACTTC CASSQGWTNSYEQYF TRBV4-2 - - TRBJ2-7 15
TGCAGCGTTGAGCCCGGAGCGAGACCCTCCTACGAGCAGTACTTC CSVEPGARPSYEQYF TRBV29-1 - - TRBJ2-7 15
TGCGCCAGCAGTGAGTCCCCTTTGGGGCTAGCGGGGTTATACGAGCAGTACTTC CASSESPLGLAGLYEQYF TRBV10-2 once TRBD2 TRBJ2-7 18
TGCGCCAGCAGCCTGGGTGGAGGGGTTAGGGATCAGCCCCAGCATTTT CASSLGGGVRDQPQHF TRBV5-1 - - TRBJ1-5 16
TGTGCCAGTACCTCAGACGGAGGACAGGGAATCCGCACCGGGGAGCTGTTTTTT CASTSDGGQGIRTGELFF TRBV19 few TRBD1 TRBJ2-2 18
TGTGCCAGTAGTATGGGTTGGCGGAATACTGAAGCTTTCTTT CASSMGWRNTEAFF TRBV19 - - TRBJ1-1 14
TGTGCCAGCAGCCACCCCGGGACAGGAGGCGCTAACTATGGCTACACCTTC CASSHPGTGGANYGYTF TRBV5-4 - TRBD1 TRBJ1-2 17
TGTGCCAGCAGCTTGTACGCGGCTGGCTACACCTTC CASSLYAAGYTF TRBV5-6 - - TRBJ1-2 12
TGTGCCAGCCGCAAGTGCGGGACAGCATCCTACGAGCAGTACTTC CASRKCGTASYEQYF TRBV21-1 - - TRBJ2-7 15
TGTGCCAGCTCACCGGACAGGGTCTCCTACGAGCAGTACTTC CASSPDRVSYEQYF TRBV18 - TRBD1 TRBJ2-7 14
TGTGCCAGCAGCCAAGGGACTAGCGGGCACAATGAGCAGTTCTTC CASSQGTSGHNEQFF TRBV3-1/TRBV3-2 - TRBD2 TRBJ2-1 15
TGCGCCAGCAGTGACAGGGCAGGAAACACCATATATTTT CASSDRAGNTIYF TRBV10-2 - - TRBJ1-3 13
TGCAGCTTCACAGGTTCAGGCAATCAGCCCCAGCATTTT CSFTGSGNQPQHF TRBV29-1 - - TRBJ1-5 13
TGCGCCAGCAGCTTGCAGCCTCAGGAACAAGAGACCCAGTACTTC CASSLQPQEQETQYF TRBV5-1 once - TRBJ2-5 15
TGCGCCAGCAGCAAGCGACAGGGGGAAACCTACGAGCAGTACTTC CASSKRQGETYEQYF TRBV5-1 - TRBD1 TRBJ2-7 15
TGCGCCAGCAGCTTGGGAACTAGCGGCTACAATGAGCAGTTCTTC CASSLGTSGYNEQFF TRBV5-1 - TRBD2 TRBJ2-1 15
TGTGCCAGCAGTGAAGGGCCGGGGACTAGCGGGGCCCCTGGCACAGATACGCAGTATTTT CASSEGPGTSGAPGTDTQYF TRBV6-4 - TRBD2 TRBJ2-3 20
TGTGCCAGTAGTATCGGCCTAGCGGGGAACACAGATACGCAGTATTTT CASSIGLAGNTDTQYF TRBV19 - TRBD2 TRBJ2-3 16
TGTGCCAGCAACCAGCGGAGCTCTGGGGCCAACGTCCTGACTTTC CASNQRSSGANVLTF TRBV6-5 - - TRBJ2-6 15
TGTGCCAGCAGTCGGACTAGCGGGGGTGGCAATGAGCAGTTCTTC CASSRTSGGGNEQFF TRBV6-4 - TRBD2 TRBJ2-1 15
TGTGCCAGCAGCTTAGGAGAACTTCTAAACGGTTCACCCCTCCACTTT CASSLGELLNGSPLHF TRBV7-6 once - TRBJ1-6 16
TGTGCCAGCAGCTTGGCCGGGGGGGCATGGAACACAGATACGCAGTATTTT CASSLAGGAWNTDTQYF TRBV5-5 - TRBD2 TRBJ2-3 17
TGTGCCAGCAGCTTAGGGACCAGGGGAGAGAACACTGAAGCTTTCTTT CASSLGTRGENTEAFF TRBV5-4 once - TRBJ1-1 16
TGTGCCACCAGCAGAGATTATGGACTAGCGGGAGTAAGAGATACGCAGTATTTT CATSRDYGLAGVRDTQYF TRBV15 - TRBD2 TRBJ2-3 18
TGCGCCAGCAGCCAAGATCCCAGGGTAACTGGAAACACCATATATTTT CASSQDPRVTGNTIYF TRBV4-1 - - TRBJ1-3 16
TGCGCCAGCAGTCAACAACCCGGGGTACCTGAAGCTTTCTTT CASSQQPGVPEAFF TRBV5-1 - - TRBJ1-1 14
TGTGCCTGGAGTCCCACGGGACTAATAGGAGTGGATACGCAGTATTTT CAWSPTGLIGVDTQYF TRBV30 few TRBD2 TRBJ2-3 16
TGTGCCAGCAGTGCCAGGGGAGACGCTGAAGCTTTCTTT CASSARGDAEAFF TRBV6-4 - - TRBJ1-1 13
TGTGCCAGCAGCATACAGGGCTCTGGGGCCAACGTCCTGACTTTC CASSIQGSGANVLTF TRBV5-4 - - TRBJ2-6 15
TGTGCCAGTAGTATAACCGGAGCAGATACGCAGTATTTT CASSITGADTQYF TRBV19 - - TRBJ2-3 13
TGTGCCAGCAGTTTGACTAGTACGAGCTCCTACAATGAGCAGTTCTTC CASSLTSTSSYNEQFF TRBV6-2/TRBV6-3 once - TRBJ2-1 16